The 8 T cell receptor beta chains given below trace back to one sample, sequenced in a study of OX40 agonist ivuxolimab in advanced cancers. Some clones are missing from TCRdb's copy, which holds only in-frame ones; the method was immunoSEQ multiplex PCR. The data hold approximately 58,000 clones, with 70% to 90% observed a single time. Here the sequenced sample was CD4+ or CD8+ T cells sorted from blood, taken in a trial of the OX40 agonist ivuxolimab. The receptors were gathered from an adult with an advanced solid tumor such as melanoma, head and neck, liver or kidney cancer.

The chain joins TRBV7-9 to TRBJ1-1; 8 nucleotides match TRBD1. V trimming: 4 bases; J trimming: 4 bases; junction bases outside the gene matches: 2. The CDR3 has 13 residues. From germline, CDR1 is SEHNR and CDR2 FQNEAQ (reference sequence). The DNA for the CDR3 is TGTGCCAGCAGCTACAGGGGGTCCACTGAAGCTTTCTTT. Encoded protein: CASSYRGSTEAFF.

The V gene is TRBV19, the J gene TRBJ2-3; 9 bases line up with TRBD1. This CDR3 is 15 amino acids long. The germline V gene has CDR1 LNHDA and CDR2 SQIVND (reference sequence). V dropped 4 bases and J dropped 5; count of bases not matched to a gene: 7. Here the CDR3 DNA reads TGTGCCAGTAGTAGATCACAGGGGGCTAGAGATACGCAGTATTTT. This encodes CASSRSQGARDTQYF.

V usage is TRBV18 and J usage is TRBJ2-1, with 10 bases aligning to TRBD2. The length of the CDR3 is 17 residues. Germline CDR1 KGHSH, CDR2 LQKENI. V was clipped by 4 bases and J by 1 base; unmatched bases: 7. Here the CDR3 reads CASSREGLAISYNEQFF. CDR3 coding DNA: TGTGCCAGCTCACGGGAGGGACTAGCGATTTCCTACAATGAGCAGTTCTTC.

CDR3 nucleotide sequence: TGTGCCACCAGCAGAACAGGTATACAAGAGACCCAGTACTTC. Translated: CATSRTGIQETQYF. This chain joins TRBV15 and TRBJ2-5, with TRBD1 as a possible D gene (5 bases). Trimming took off 2 bases at V and 2 bases at J, with 9 bases between the two ends. This CDR3 is built from 14 residues. CDR1 is LNHNV and CDR2 is YYDKDF in the germline V gene (reference sequence).

The chain employs TRBV2 and TRBJ2-2, with TRBD1 as a possible D gene (5 bases). Between the trimmed V and J ends, which lost 4 bases and 6 bases, there was a span of 12 bases. Germline CDR1 SNHLY, CDR2 FYNNEI. The CDR3 spans 14 residues. CDR3 coding DNA: TGTGCCAGCAGTGGCAGGGAAGACGCCGGGGAGCTGTTTTTT. This gives the protein CASSGREDAGELFF.

This rearrangement joins TRBV5-1 to TRBJ2-5; D is possibly TRBD2 (6 bases). There are 16 residues in the CDR3. The germline gives CDR1 SGHRS, CDR2 YFSETQ. Trimming took off 4 bases at V and 2 bases at J, with 18 bases between the two ends. CDR3 nucleotides: TGCGCCAGCAGCCCGGCCGCGGGACTCGGTCAAGAGACCCAGTACTTC. Encoded protein: CASSPAAGLGQETQYF.

The chain combines TRBV6-5 with TRBJ1-3, with 7 bases fitting TRBD1. With 5 bases clipped from V and 6 bases from J, the junction kept 7 bases outside the gene matches. This CDR3 region has 14 residues. The V gene's germline CDR1 is MNHEY and CDR2 SVGAGI. The chain's CDR3 is CASSQTGPSNTIYF. CDR3 nucleotide sequence: TGTGCCAGCAGTCAGACAGGGCCCTCAAACACCATATATTTT.

This clone appeared a few times. The chain combines TRBV28 with TRBJ2-7, with a weak D call TRBD2 (6 bases). Trimming left V 7 bases short and J 5 bases short, with 12 bases between. This CDR3 is 12 amino acids long. Germline V CDR1 and CDR2: MDHEN, SYDVKM. Here the CDR3 DNA reads TGTGCCAGCACCTCGGGAGAAAACGAGCAGTACTTC. Translated: CASTSGENEQYF.